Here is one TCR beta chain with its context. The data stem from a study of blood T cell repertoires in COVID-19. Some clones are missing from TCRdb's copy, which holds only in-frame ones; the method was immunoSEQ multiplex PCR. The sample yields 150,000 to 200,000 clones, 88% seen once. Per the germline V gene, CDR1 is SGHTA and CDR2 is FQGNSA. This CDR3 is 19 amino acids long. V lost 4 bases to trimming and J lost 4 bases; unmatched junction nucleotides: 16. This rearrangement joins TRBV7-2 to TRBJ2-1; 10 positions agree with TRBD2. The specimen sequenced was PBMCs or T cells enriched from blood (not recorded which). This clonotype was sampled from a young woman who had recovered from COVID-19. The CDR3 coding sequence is TGTGCCAGCAGCTACCCTACTAGCGGGAAGAGGAGGGGGTACAATGAGCAGTTCTTC. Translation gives CASSYPTSGKRRGYNEQFF.